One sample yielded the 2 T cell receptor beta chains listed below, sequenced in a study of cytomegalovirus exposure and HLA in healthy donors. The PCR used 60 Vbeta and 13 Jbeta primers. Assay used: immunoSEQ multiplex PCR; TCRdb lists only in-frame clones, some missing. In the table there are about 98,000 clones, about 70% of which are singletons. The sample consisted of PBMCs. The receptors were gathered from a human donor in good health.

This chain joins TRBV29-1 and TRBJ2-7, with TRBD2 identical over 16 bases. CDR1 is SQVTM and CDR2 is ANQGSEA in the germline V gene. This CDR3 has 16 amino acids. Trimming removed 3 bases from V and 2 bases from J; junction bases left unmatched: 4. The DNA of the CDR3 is TGCAGCGTTGAGACCGGGACTAGCGGGAGGGCCTACGAGCAGTACTTC. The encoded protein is CSVETGTSGRAYEQYF.

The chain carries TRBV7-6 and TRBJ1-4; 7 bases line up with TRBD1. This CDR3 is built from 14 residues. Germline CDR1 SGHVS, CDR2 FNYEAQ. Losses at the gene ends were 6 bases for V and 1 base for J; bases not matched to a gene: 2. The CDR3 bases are TGTGCCAGCAGGAGGGACAGAACTAATGAAAAACTGTTTTTT. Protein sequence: CASRRDRTNEKLFF. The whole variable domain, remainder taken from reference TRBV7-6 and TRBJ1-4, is GAGVSQSPRYKVTKRGQDVALRCDPISGHVSLYWYRQALGQGPEFLTYFNYEAQQDKSGLPNDRFSAERPEGSISTLTIQRTEQRDSAMYRCASRRDRTNEKLFFGSGTQLSVL.